The rows below give T cell receptor beta chains drawn from one sample of a study of T cells in Graves' hyperthyroidism and ophthalmopathy. TCRdb called the multiplex PCR reads again in MiXCR, with one record for every CDR3 protein. The table has fewer than 700,000 distinct CDR3 sequences, 15% to 20% seen once. The sequenced material came from blood. The receptors stem from a woman aged 18 to 35 with Graves' ophthalmopathy. CDR3s include the opening cysteine and the closing phenylalanine or tryptophan. A D gene is named only where the DNA matches it firmly. The size of a clone is reported for some rows only, either as once, few or many, or as a class for expanded clones.

J: TRBJ2-7; V: TRBV12-3/TRBV12-4; size: NA; D: NA; CDR3: CASSFRGAKAEQYF; DNA: TGTGCCAGCAGTTTTCGGGGTGCCAAGGCCGAGCAGTACTTC
J: TRBJ2-7; V: TRBV6-2/TRBV6-3; size: NA; D: NA; CDR3: CASSHTNREVPYEQYF; DNA: TGTGCCAGCAGCCACACCAACAGGGAGGTGCCCTACGAGCAGTACTTC
J: TRBJ2-3; V: TRBV25-1; size: NA; D: NA; CDR3: CASRSQRHSTDTQYF; DNA: TGTGCCAGCAGGAGCCAGCGCCACAGCACAGATACGCAGTATTTT
J: TRBJ2-3; V: TRBV20-1; size: many; D: TRBD1; CDR3: CSAGQTGGDADTQYF; DNA: TGCAGTGCTGGACAGACAGGGGGCGACGCAGATACGCAGTATTTT
J: TRBJ2-1; V: TRBV9; size: many; D: TRBD2; CDR3: CASSLEAGKSYNEQFF; DNA: TGTGCCAGCAGCTTAGAAGCGGGAAAGTCCTACAATGAGCAGTTCTTC
J: TRBJ2-6; V: TRBV29-1; size: NA; D: TRBD1; CDR3: CSVEVRDRGLLGGANVLTF; DNA: TGCAGCGTTGAGGTCCGGGACAGGGGGCTTTTAGGCGGGGCCAACGTCCTGACTTTC
J: TRBJ1-1; V: TRBV12-3/TRBV12-4; size: many; D: NA; CDR3: CASSMKGRGYTEAFF; DNA: TGTGCCAGCAGCATGAAAGGGAGAGGTTACACTGAAGCTTTCTTT
J: TRBJ1-2; V: TRBV19; size: NA; D: TRBD1; CDR3: CASSARTGGNMNYGYTF; DNA: TGTGCCAGTAGTGCGCGGACAGGGGGCAATATGAACTATGGCTACACCTTC
J: TRBJ2-7; V: TRBV29-1; size: few; D: NA; CDR3: CSVAHRPYEQYF; DNA: TGCAGCGTTGCCCATCGACCCTACGAGCAGTACTTC
J: TRBJ1-1; V: TRBV4-2; size: few; D: TRBD1; CDR3: CASSRGDRGGTEAFF; DNA: TGTGCCAGCAGCCGAGGGGACAGGGGAGGGACTGAAGCTTTCTTT
J: TRBJ2-3; V: TRBV6-1; size: many; D: NA; CDR3: CASKKGTSTDTQYF; DNA: TGTGCCAGCAAAAAGGGGACTAGCACAGATACGCAGTATTTT
J: TRBJ2-1; V: TRBV28; size: many; D: TRBD1; CDR3: CASSLSPGQGLNEQFF; DNA: TGTGCCAGCAGTTTATCGCCGGGACAGGGTCTCAATGAGCAGTTCTTC
J: TRBJ1-5; V: TRBV6-1; size: many; D: NA; CDR3: CASSQTGTQPQHF; DNA: TGTGCCAGCAGCCAAACAGGGACTCAGCCCCAGCATTTT
J: TRBJ2-1; V: TRBV29-1; size: few; D: NA; CDR3: CSVRNSGYYNEQFF; DNA: TGCAGCGTTCGTAATAGCGGATACTACAATGAGCAGTTCTTC
J: TRBJ2-7; V: TRBV27; size: many; D: TRBD1; CDR3: CASSLKGTGVRNEQYF; DNA: TGTGCCAGCAGTTTAAAAGGGACAGGGGTCAGGAACGAGCAGTACTTC
J: TRBJ1-1; V: TRBV7-9; size: many; D: NA; CDR3: CASSSQGEATEAFF; DNA: TGTGCCAGCAGCTCACAGGGTGAGGCCACTGAAGCTTTCTTT
J: TRBJ2-1; V: TRBV7-3; size: few; D: NA; CDR3: CASSLEKGYEQFF; DNA: TGTGCCAGCAGCTTAGAAAAGGGCTATGAGCAGTTCTTC
J: TRBJ2-1; V: TRBV6-4; size: few; D: NA; CDR3: CATARDHQYNEQFF; DNA: TGTGCCACCGCCCGGGACCATCAGTACAATGAGCAGTTCTTC
J: TRBJ2-1; V: TRBV3-1; size: NA; D: TRBD2; CDR3: CASSPLAGGPGEQFF; DNA: TGTGCCAGCAGCCCACTAGCGGGGGGGCCTGGTGAGCAGTTCTTC
J: TRBJ2-7; V: TRBV4-3; size: few; D: TRBD2; CDR3: CASSQGPHGAREKAEQYF; DNA: TGCGCCAGCAGCCAAGGCCCTCATGGCGCGCGGGAGAAGGCCGAGCAGTACTTC
J: TRBJ1-1; V: TRBV3-1; size: many; D: NA; CDR3: CASSQVLSIRAFF; DNA: TGTGCCAGCAGCCAAGTGTTGTCGATACGGGCTTTCTTT
J: TRBJ1-4; V: TRBV29-1; size: few; D: NA; CDR3: CSVATQMSEKLFF; DNA: TGCAGCGTTGCGACGCAGATGAGTGAAAAACTGTTTTTT
J: TRBJ1-5; V: TRBV5-5; size: NA; D: NA; CDR3: CASSPAGAPGWPQHF; DNA: TGTGCCAGCAGCCCGGCGGGGGCCCCGGGATGGCCCCAGCATTTT
J: TRBJ2-2; V: TRBV10-1; size: NA; D: NA; CDR3: CASSDRPNTGELFF; DNA: TGCGCCAGCAGTGATCGACCGAACACCGGGGAGCTGTTTTTT
J: TRBJ1-6; V: TRBV19; size: NA; D: NA; CDR3: CASSLRQDLSSPLHF; DNA: TGTGCCAGTAGTTTACGACAAGACTTATCTTCACCCCTCCACTTT
J: TRBJ1-1; V: TRBV2; size: many; D: TRBD1; CDR3: CASKRGEGATEAFF; DNA: TGTGCCAGCAAAAGAGGGGAGGGGGCAACTGAAGCTTTCTTT
J: TRBJ1-1; V: TRBV20-1; size: many; D: NA; CDR3: CSARGQKLNTEAFF; DNA: TGCAGTGCTAGAGGACAGAAATTGAACACTGAAGCTTTCTTT
J: TRBJ2-1; V: TRBV6-1; size: many; D: NA; CDR3: CASGRVSYEQFF; DNA: TGTGCCAGCGGAAGGGTAAGCTATGAGCAGTTCTTC
J: TRBJ2-4; V: TRBV20-1; size: NA; D: TRBD2; CDR3: CSARGLAGASAKNIQYF; DNA: TGCAGTGCTAGAGGCCTAGCGGGAGCTTCAGCCAAAAACATTCAGTACTTC
J: TRBJ2-2; V: TRBV6-5; size: few; D: NA; CDR3: CASSYSGNLNTGELFF; DNA: TGTGCCAGCAGTTACTCCGGAAACCTGAACACCGGGGAGCTGTTTTTT
J: TRBJ2-7; V: TRBV4-3; size: few; D: NA; CDR3: CASSQYTDSYEQYF; DNA: TGCGCCAGCAGCCAATATACGGACTCCTACGAGCAGTACTTC